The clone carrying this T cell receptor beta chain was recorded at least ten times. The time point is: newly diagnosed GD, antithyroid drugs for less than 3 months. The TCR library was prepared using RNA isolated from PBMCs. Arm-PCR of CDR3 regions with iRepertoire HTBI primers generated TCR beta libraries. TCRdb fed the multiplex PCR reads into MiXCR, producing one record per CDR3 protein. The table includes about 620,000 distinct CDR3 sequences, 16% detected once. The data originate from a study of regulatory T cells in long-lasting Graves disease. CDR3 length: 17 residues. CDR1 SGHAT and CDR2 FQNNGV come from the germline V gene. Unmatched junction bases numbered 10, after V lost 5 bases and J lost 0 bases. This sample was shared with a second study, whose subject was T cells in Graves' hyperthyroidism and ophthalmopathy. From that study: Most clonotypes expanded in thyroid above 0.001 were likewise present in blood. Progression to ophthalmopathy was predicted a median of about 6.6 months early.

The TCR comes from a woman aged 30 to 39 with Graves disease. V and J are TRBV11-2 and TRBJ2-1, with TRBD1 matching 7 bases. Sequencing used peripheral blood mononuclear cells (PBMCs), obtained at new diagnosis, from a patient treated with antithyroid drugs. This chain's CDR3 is CASSRRNRGDSYNEQFF. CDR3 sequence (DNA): TGTGCCAGCAGCCGGAGAAACAGGGGAGACTCCTACAATGAGCAGTTCTTC.